The 10 T cell receptor beta chains listed next were all sequenced from one sample in a study of T cells in women clearing cervical HPV infection. Method: immunoSEQ multiplex PCR; TCRdb's copy keeps in-frame clones and lacks some. Here the sample table reports fewer than 30,000 clones. The sequencing sample was made of blood buffy coat. The receptors shown here come from a woman aged 18 to 75 with a cervical HPV16 infection that either progressed to CIN3+ or cleared (not recorded which).

A word on this clone: With the read ending 3 residues before the CDR3 end, the germline J gene is used to fill in that end. The J gene is TRBJ1-1, the V gene TRBV20-1; D is perhaps TRBD1 (5 bases). V dropped 2 bases and J dropped 1 base, with 14 bases sitting between them. CDR1 DFQATT and CDR2 SNEGSKA come from the germline V gene (reference sequence). The CDR3 runs to 15 residues. CDR3 residues: CSARRRGSANTEAFF. CDR3 DNA, as far as it was read: TGCAGTGCTAGAAGGAGGGGTAGTGCGAACACTGAA.

The CDR3 region is CAWALKGPDRAFF. The DNA read from the CDR3 is TGTGCCTGGGCCCTGAAGGGGCCAGACCGA. The chain uses TRBV30 and TRBJ1-1, with D possibly being TRBD1 (5 bases). The read terminates 3 residues before the CDR3 end, so the remaining end is supplied by the germline J gene. The CDR3 consists of 13 residues. Looked up from germline, CDR1 is GTSNPN and CDR2 is SVGIG (reference sequence). Full variable domain (missing parts from reference TRBV30 and TRBJ1-1): SQTIHQWPATLVQPVGSPLSLECTVEGTSNPNLYWYRQAAGRGLQLLFYSVGIGQISSEVPQNLSASRPQDRQFILSSKKLLLSDSGFYLCAWALKGPDRAFFGQGTRLTVV.

For this clone: Read sequence stops 3 residues before the CDR3 end, and the germline J gene provides the missing end. The genes are TRBV12-3 or TRBV12-4 and TRBJ2-2, with 8 bases matching TRBD2. The CDR3 length is 16 residues. The V segment lost 4 bases and the J segment 7 bases; nucleotides outside the gene matches: 11. CDR3 protein: CASSSFQAGDYGELFF. The DNA read from the CDR3 is TGTGCCAGCAGTTCCTTCCAAGCGGGAGACTACGGGGAG.

As concerns this clone: The read is 3 residues too short to cover the CDR3 end, so that end is filled in from the germline J gene. V and J are TRBV15 and TRBJ1-2; 7 bases are a match to TRBD1. The CDR3 is made up of 18 amino acids. Germline trimming cut 3 bases from V and 2 bases from J; bases unmatched to any gene: 15. Germline CDR1 LNHNV, CDR2 YYDKDF (reference sequence). This chain's CDR3 is CATSRALGQAGINYGYTF. The sequenced part of the CDR3 DNA is TGTGCCACCAGCAGGGCTCTTGGACAGGCCGGGATAAACTATGGC. Full variable domain (rest looked up from reference TRBV15 and TRBJ1-2): DAMVIQNPRYQVTQFGKPVTLSCSQTLNHNVMYWYQQKSSQAPKLLFHYYDKDFNNEADTPDNFQSRRPNTSFCFLDIRSPGLGDTAMYLCATSRALGQAGINYGYTFGSGTRLTVV.

Remarks on this clone: Coverage ceases 3 residues before the CDR3 finishes, and the germline J gene fills in the end. The V and J genes are TRBV5-1 and TRBJ1-2; 7 bases are a match to TRBD1. The CDR3 runs to 13 residues. V shed 7 bases, J shed 1 base, and the junction held 4 bases outside the gene matches. Germline V lookup: CDR1 SGHRS, CDR2 YFSETQ. CDR3 sequence: CASRDSYNYGYTF. The sequenced CDR3 bases are TGCGCCAGCCGGGACAGCTATAACTATGGC.

Turning to this clone: The CDR3 goes on 3 residues after the read ends, and that part is filled in from the germline J gene. The V call is TRBV27, the J call TRBJ2-3; tentatively, D is TRBD2 (7 bases). The CDR3 has 15 residues. Germline V lookup: CDR1 MNHEY, CDR2 SMNVEV (reference sequence). The ends were cut back, 2 bases at V and 5 bases at J, with 14 bases in the middle. The CDR3 reads CASSLRRGQGDTQYF. The DNA read from the CDR3 is TGTGCCAGCAGTTTAAGGCGGGGGCAAGGAGATACG.

A word on this clone: The read gets to within 3 residues of the CDR3 end, and the germline J gene fills in the rest. The chain joins TRBV6-1 to TRBJ1-6; no firm D call. CDR3 length equals 13 residues. Germline CDR1 is MNHNS and CDR2 is SASEGT. V lost 2 bases and J lost 4, with 3 bases in between. The CDR3 bases that were read are TGTGCCAGCAGTGAATCGTATAATTCACCC. It is translated as CASSESYNSP. From start to end, the CDR3 is CASSESYNSPLHF.

The covered CDR3 bases are TGTGCCAGCAGTTACCCCAACGCAGGGGAA. This sequence encodes CASSYPNAGE. The whole CDR3 sequence reads CASSYPNAGEAFF. The rearrangement links TRBV6-2 or TRBV6-3 to TRBJ1-1, with a weak D call TRBD1 (5 bases). The CDR3 is cut off 3 residues early in the read; its end comes from the germline J gene. The CDR3 is 13 amino acids. CDR1 is MNHEY, CDR2 SVGEGT, per germline.

In regard to this clone: The CDR3 goes on 3 residues after the read ends, and that part is filled in from the germline J gene. The V gene is TRBV12-3 or TRBV12-4, the J gene TRBJ2-3, with a weak D call TRBD2 (6 bases). This CDR3 is 15 amino acids long. V was pared by 1 base and J by 2 bases, with 10 bases between. The CDR3 DNA, read in part, is TGTGCCAGCAGTTTAGGGGACTCCTACACAGATACG. Amino acids: CASSLGDSYTDT. The whole CDR3 reads CASSLGDSYTDTQYF.

As for this clone: The missing CDR3 end, 3 residues past where the read stops, is filled in from the germline J gene. V gene TRBV5-4 combines with J gene TRBJ2-1; 10 bases map to TRBD1. The V gene's germline CDR1 is SGHNT and CDR2 YYREEE (reference sequence). Trimming took 2 bases from V and 7 from J; bases not matched to a gene: 9. This CDR3 region has 16 residues. CDR3 sequence reads: CASSLPPDRGSNEQFF. The CDR3 bases that were read are TGTGCCAGCAGCTTACCCCCGGACAGGGGGAGTAATGAG.